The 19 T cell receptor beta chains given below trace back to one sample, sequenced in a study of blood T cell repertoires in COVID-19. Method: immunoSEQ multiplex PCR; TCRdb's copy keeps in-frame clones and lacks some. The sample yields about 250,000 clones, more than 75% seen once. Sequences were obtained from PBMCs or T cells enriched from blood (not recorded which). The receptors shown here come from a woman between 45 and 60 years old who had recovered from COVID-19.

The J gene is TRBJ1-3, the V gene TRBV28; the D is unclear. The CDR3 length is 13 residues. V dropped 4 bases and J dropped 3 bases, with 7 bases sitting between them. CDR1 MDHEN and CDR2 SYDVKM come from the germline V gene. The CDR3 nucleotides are TGTGCCAGCAGTTCTAATAATGGAAACACCATATATTTT. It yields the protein CASSSNNGNTIYF.

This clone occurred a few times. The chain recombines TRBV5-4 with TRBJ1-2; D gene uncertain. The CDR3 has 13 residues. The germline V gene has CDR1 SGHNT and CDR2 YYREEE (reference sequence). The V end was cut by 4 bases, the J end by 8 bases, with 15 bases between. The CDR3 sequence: CASSLARGEGYTF. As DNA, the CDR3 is TGTGCCAGCAGCCTGGCTCGGGGAGAGGGCTACACCTTC.

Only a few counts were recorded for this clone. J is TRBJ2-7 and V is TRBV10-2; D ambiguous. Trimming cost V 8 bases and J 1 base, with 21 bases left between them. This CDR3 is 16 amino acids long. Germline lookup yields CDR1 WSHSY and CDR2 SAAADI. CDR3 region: CASGHGALQSSYEQYF. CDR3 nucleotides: TGCGCCAGCGGGCATGGCGCTCTTCAATCATCCTACGAGCAGTACTTC.

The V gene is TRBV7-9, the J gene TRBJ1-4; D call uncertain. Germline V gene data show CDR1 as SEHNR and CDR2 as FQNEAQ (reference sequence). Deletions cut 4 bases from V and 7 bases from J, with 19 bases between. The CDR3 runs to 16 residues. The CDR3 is CASSSRSMSTGEKLFF. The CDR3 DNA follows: TGTGCCAGCAGCTCCCGGTCCATGTCAACCGGTGAAAAACTGTTTTTT.

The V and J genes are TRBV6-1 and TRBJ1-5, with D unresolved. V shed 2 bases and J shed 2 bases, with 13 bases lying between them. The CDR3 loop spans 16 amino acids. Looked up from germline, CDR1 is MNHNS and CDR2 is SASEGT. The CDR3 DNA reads TGTGCCAGCAGTGAAAGCTCCCTGGTTGGCAATCAGCCCCAGCATTTT. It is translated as CASSESSLVGNQPQHF.

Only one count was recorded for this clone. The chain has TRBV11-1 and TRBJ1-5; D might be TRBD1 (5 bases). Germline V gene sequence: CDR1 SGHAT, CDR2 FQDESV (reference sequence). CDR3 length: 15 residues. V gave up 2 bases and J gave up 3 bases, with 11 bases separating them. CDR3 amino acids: CASSLTRGVNQPQHF. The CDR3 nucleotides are TGTGCCAGCAGCTTAACTCGGGGGGTCAATCAGCCCCAGCATTTT.

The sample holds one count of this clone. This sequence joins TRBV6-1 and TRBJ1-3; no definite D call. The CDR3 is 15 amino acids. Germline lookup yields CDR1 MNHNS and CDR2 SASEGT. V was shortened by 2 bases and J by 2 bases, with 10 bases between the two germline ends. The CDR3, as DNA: TGTGCCAGCAGTGAACAGGTATCCACTGGAAACACCATATATTTT. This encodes CASSEQVSTGNTIYF.

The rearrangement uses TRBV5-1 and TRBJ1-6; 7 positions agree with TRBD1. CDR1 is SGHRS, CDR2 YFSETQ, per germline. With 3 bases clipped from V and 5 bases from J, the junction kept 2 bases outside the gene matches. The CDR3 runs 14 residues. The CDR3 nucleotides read TGCGCCAGCAGCTCTACAGGGGATAATTCACCCCTCCACTTT. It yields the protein CASSSTGDNSPLHF.

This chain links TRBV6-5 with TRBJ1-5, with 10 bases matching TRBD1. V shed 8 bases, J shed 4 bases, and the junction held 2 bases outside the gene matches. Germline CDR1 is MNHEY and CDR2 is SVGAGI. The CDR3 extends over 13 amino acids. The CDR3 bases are TGTGCCAGCGGGACAGGGGAAAATCAGCCCCAGCATTTT. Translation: CASGTGENQPQHF.

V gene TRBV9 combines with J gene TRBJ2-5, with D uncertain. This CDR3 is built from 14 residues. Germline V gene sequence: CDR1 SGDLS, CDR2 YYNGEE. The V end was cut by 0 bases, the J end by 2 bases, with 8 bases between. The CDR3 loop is CASSVVGAQETQYF. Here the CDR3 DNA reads TGTGCCAGCAGCGTAGTAGGAGCGCAAGAGACCCAGTACTTC.

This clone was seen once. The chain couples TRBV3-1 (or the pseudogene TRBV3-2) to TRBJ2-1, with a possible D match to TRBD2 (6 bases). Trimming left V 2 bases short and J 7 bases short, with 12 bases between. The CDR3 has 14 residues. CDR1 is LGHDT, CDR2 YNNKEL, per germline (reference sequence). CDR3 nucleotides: TGTGCCAGCAGCCAACAACTAGCCTGGAATGAGCAGTTCTTC. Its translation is CASSQQLAWNEQFF.

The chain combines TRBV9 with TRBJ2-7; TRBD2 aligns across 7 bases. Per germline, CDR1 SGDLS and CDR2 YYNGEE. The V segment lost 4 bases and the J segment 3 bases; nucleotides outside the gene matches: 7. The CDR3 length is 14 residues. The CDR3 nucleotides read TGTGCCAGCAGCCCTAGGGACTACCACTACGAGCAGTACTTC. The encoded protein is CASSPRDYHYEQYF.

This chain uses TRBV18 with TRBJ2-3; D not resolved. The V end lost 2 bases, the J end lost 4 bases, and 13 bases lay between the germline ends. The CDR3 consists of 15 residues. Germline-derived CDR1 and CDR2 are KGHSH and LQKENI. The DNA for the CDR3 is TGTGCCAGCTCACCAGCACACCAAGTCCCAGATACGCAGTATTTT. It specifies CASSPAHQVPDTQYF. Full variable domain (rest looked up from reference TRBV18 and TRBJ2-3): NAGVMQNPRHLVRRRGQEARLRCSPMKGHSHVYWYRQLPEEGLKFMVYLQKENIIDESGMPKERFSAEFPKEGPSILRIQQVVRGDSAAYFCASSPAHQVPDTQYFGPGTRLTVL.

CDR3 coding DNA: TGTGCCAGCAGTTTTGGGACTAGCGGGTTGGAGACCCAGTACTTC. Translating gives CASSFGTSGLETQYF. The chain joins TRBV28 to TRBJ2-5, with 12 bases fitting TRBD2. V trimming: 3 bases; J trimming: 5 bases; junction bases outside the gene matches: 4. Germline assignment: CDR1 MDHEN and CDR2 SYDVKM. This CDR3 has 15 amino acids. The full variable domain, with the rest looked up from reference TRBV28 and TRBJ2-5, is DVKVTQSSRYLVKRTGEKVFLECVQDMDHENMFWYRQDPGLGLRLIYFSYDVKMKEKGDIPEGYSVSREKKERFSLILESASTNQTSMYLCASSFGTSGLETQYFGPGTRLLVL.

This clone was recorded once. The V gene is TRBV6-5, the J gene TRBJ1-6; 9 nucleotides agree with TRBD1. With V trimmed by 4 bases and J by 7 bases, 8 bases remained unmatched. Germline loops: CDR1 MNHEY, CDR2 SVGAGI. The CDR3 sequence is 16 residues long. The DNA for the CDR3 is TGTGCCAGCAGTTCCTCCGGGACAGGGCGCAATTCACCCCTCCACTTT. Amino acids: CASSSSGTGRNSPLHF.

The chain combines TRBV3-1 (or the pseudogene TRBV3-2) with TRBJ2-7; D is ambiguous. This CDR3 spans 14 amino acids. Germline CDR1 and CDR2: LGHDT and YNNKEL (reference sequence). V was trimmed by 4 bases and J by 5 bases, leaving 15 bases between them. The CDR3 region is CASSRTSSMDEQYF. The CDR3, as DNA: TGTGCCAGCAGCCGAACCTCATCTATGGACGAGCAGTACTTC.

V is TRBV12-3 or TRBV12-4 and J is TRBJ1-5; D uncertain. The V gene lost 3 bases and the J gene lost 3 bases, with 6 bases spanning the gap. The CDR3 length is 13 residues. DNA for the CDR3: TGTGCCAGCAGTTTGCGGGACAATCAGCCCCAGCATTTT. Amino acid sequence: CASSLRDNQPQHF.

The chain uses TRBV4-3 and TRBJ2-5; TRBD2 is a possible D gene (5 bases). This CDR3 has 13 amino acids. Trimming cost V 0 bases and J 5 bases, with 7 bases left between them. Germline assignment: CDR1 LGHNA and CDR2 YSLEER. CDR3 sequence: CASSQDTGETQYF. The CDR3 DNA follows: TGCGCCAGCAGCCAAGACACGGGGGAGACCCAGTACTTC.

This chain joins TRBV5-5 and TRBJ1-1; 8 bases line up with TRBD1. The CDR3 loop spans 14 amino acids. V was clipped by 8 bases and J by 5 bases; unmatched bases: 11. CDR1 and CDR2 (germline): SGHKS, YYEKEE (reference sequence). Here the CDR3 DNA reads TGTGCCAGTTGCCTTACAGGGGGAAAGACTGAAGCTTTCTTT. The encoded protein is CASCLTGGKTEAFF.